Following are 14 T cell receptor beta chains from one sample sequenced in a study of blood T cell repertoires in COVID-19. The table came from immunoSEQ multiplex PCR; TCRdb's copy has only in-frame clones and leaves some out. The top ten clones hold 3% to 4.5% of a sample with 200,000 to 300,000 clones, 85% to 90% of them seen once. Specimen: peripheral blood. These receptors came from a woman between 35 and 50 years old with acute or convalescent COVID-19.

V and J are TRBV15 and TRBJ1-5; D is ambiguous. This CDR3 has 15 residues. Trimming left V 0 bases short and J 2 bases short, with 8 bases between. The germline gives CDR1 LNHNV, CDR2 YYDKDF (reference sequence). The chain's CDR3 is CATSRDLGGNQPQHF. CDR3 bases: TGTGCCACCAGCAGAGATTTAGGAGGCAATCAGCCCCAGCATTTT.

This rearrangement joins TRBV14 to TRBJ1-6; the D is unclear. Trimming shortened V by 2 bases and J by 6 bases, and 8 bases separated the two germline ends. The germline V gene encodes CDR1 SGHDN and CDR2 FVKESK. The CDR3 is made up of 14 amino acids. Here the CDR3 reads CASSQFDTNSPLHF. CDR3 nucleotides: TGTGCCAGCAGCCAATTTGACACTAATTCACCCCTCCACTTT.

This clone was picked up one time. This sequence joins TRBV4-1 and TRBJ2-1; 8 positions match TRBD2. CDR1 and CDR2 from the germline V gene are MGHRA and YSYEKL. The trim removed 4 bases at V and 0 bases at J, leaving 5 bases unmatched. CDR3 length: 16 amino acids. CDR3 sequence (DNA): TGCGCCAGCAGCCTCGGCGGGGGGTCCTCCTACAATGAGCAGTTCTTC. This codes for CASSLGGGSSYNEQFF.

This chain links TRBV25-1 with TRBJ2-3, with 9 bases that match TRBD1. The CDR3 sequence is 15 residues long. Germline assignment: CDR1 MGHDK and CDR2 SYGVNS. V shed 8 bases, J shed 4 bases, and the junction held 10 bases outside the gene matches. The CDR3 DNA sequence: TGTGCCAGCGGGAGGACAGGGGTCCCGTCAGATACGCAGTATTTT. It codes for CASGRTGVPSDTQYF.

The V call is TRBV5-1, the J call TRBJ2-2; weak D call: TRBD1 (6 bases). The V gene's germline CDR1 is SGHRS and CDR2 YFSETQ. Trimming removed 2 bases from V and 1 base from J, with 9 bases in between. This CDR3 comprises 15 residues. Written as DNA, the CDR3 is TGCGCCAGCAGCTTTACAGGGAAGAACACCGGGGAGCTGTTTTTT. It is translated as CASSFTGKNTGELFF. Full variable domain (outside the CDR3, taken from reference TRBV5-1 and TRBJ2-2): KAGVTQTPRYLIKTRGQQVTLSCSPISGHRSVSWYQQTPGQGLQFLFEYFSETQRNKGNFPGRFSGRQFSNSRSEMNVSTLELGDSALYLCASSFTGKNTGELFFGEGSRLTVL.

The chain employs TRBV5-4 and TRBJ1-2, with a weak D call TRBD1 (5 bases). V was trimmed by 4 bases and J by 0 bases, leaving 10 bases between them. The CDR3 consists of 14 residues. Germline values: CDR1 SGHNT, CDR2 YYREEE (reference sequence). CDR3 coding DNA: TGTGCCAGCAGCCCAGCACAGGCTAACTATGGCTACACCTTC. It specifies CASSPAQANYGYTF.

The J gene is TRBJ1-4, the V gene TRBV30, with 7 bases that match TRBD1. Germline CDR1 and CDR2: GTSNPN and SVGIG (reference sequence). The CDR3 has 14 residues. J lost 4 bases, V lost 3 bases, and 5 bases had no gene match. CDR3 sequence (DNA): TGTGCCTGGAGGAAGGGACAGTTTAATGAAAAACTGTTTTTT. It codes for CAWRKGQFNEKLFF.

The rearrangement uses TRBV2 and TRBJ2-3; D is undetermined. V lost 5 bases to trimming and J lost 6 bases, with 12 bases between them. This CDR3 comprises 13 residues. Germline V lookup: CDR1 SNHLY, CDR2 FYNNEI. The CDR3 sequence: CASSSPPEDTQYF. The CDR3 DNA reads as TGTGCCAGCAGTAGTCCACCGGAGGATACGCAGTATTTT.

The genes are TRBV19 and TRBJ1-1; no clear D. V shed 3 bases and J shed 0 bases, with 14 bases lying between them. The CDR3 runs to 16 residues. CDR1 and CDR2 from the germline V gene are LNHDA and SQIVND (reference sequence). In nucleotides, the CDR3 is TGTGCCAGTAGTATTGCCCCGAGGCACATGAACACTGAAGCTTTCTTT. It specifies CASSIAPRHMNTEAFF.

The rearrangement joins TRBV24-1 to TRBJ1-6; D not certain. The CDR3 loop spans 14 amino acids. CDR1 and CDR2 (germline): KGHDR, SFDVKD. V shed 9 bases and J shed 7 bases, with 15 bases lying between them. DNA of the CDR3: TGTGCCACCGCCGAGGGCGGTTTAAATTCACCCCTCCACTTT. Encoded protein: CATAEGGLNSPLHF.

The J gene is TRBJ2-2, the V gene TRBV2; D is perhaps TRBD2 (6 bases). V gave up 6 bases and J gave up 3 bases, with 14 bases separating them. The CDR3 consists of 15 residues. In germline, CDR1 is SNHLY, CDR2 FYNNEI. The CDR3 DNA is TGTGCCAGCAGAAGGAGGGTTGGGGACACCGGGGAGCTGTTTTTT. This gives the protein CASRRRVGDTGELFF.

The chain links TRBV3-1 (or the pseudogene TRBV3-2) to TRBJ2-5; the match to TRBD2 covers 8 bases. Looked up from germline, CDR1 is LGHDT and CDR2 is YNNKEL (reference sequence). This CDR3 spans 16 amino acids. V lost 0 bases, J lost 2 bases, and 5 bases stayed unmatched. The DNA of the CDR3 is TGTGCCAGCAGCCAAGAGACGGGGGGGATACAAGAGACCCAGTACTTC. Translated, it gives CASSQETGGIQETQYF.

Only one count was recorded for this clone. The chain carries TRBV27 and TRBJ2-1, with D unresolved. This CDR3 region has 17 residues. Looked up from germline, CDR1 is MNHEY and CDR2 is SMNVEV (reference sequence). V was cut by 2 bases and J by 5 bases, with 19 bases left in between. CDR3 loop: CASSLLAQPDPDNEQFF. For the CDR3, the DNA is TGTGCCAGCAGTTTACTCGCACAGCCCGACCCTGACAATGAGCAGTTCTTC.

The rearrangement uses TRBV19 and TRBJ1-1; maybe TRBD1 (5 bases). The germline V gene encodes CDR1 LNHDA and CDR2 SQIVND (reference sequence). The CDR3 extends over 14 amino acids. V gave up 5 bases and J gave up 4 bases, with 14 bases separating them. The CDR3 here is CASSYVQVATEAFF. The CDR3 DNA sequence: TGTGCCAGTAGTTACGTACAGGTTGCCACTGAAGCTTTCTTT.